The 32 T cell receptor beta chains listed next were all sequenced from one sample in a study of spatial heterogeneity in lung cancer. TCRdb analysed the 5' RACE reads with MiXCR anew, one entry per CDR3 protein. This sample has 90,000 to 95,000 distinct CDR3 sequences, with 10% to 15% found just once. The time point was: sample taken at primary tumor resection. Sequencing was performed on PBMCs, taken at surgery. The receptors were sampled from a male donor with early-stage non-small cell lung cancer.

The chain combines TRBV2 with TRBJ1-2; tentatively, D is TRBD1 (6 bases). Per the germline V gene, CDR1 is SNHLY and CDR2 is FYNNEI. CDR3 length: 14 amino acids. Trimming removed 8 bases at V and 8 bases at J, with 21 bases between. This chain's CDR3 is CASLYREITSGYTF. The DNA of the CDR3 is TGTGCCAGCCTCTACAGGGAAATTACTAGCGGCTACACCTTC.

There are a few counts of this clonotype. V usage is TRBV6-1 and J usage is TRBJ2-7, with D perhaps TRBD2 (6 bases). The germline gives CDR1 MNHNS, CDR2 SASEGT. Trimming stripped 4 bases from V and 1 base from J, with 8 bases between. CDR3 length: 13 amino acids. This CDR3 reads CASSGGTSYEQYF. CDR3 DNA sequence: TGTGCCAGCAGTGGGGGGACTTCCTACGAGCAGTACTTC.

Many counts were recorded for this clonotype. The chain couples TRBV29-1 to TRBJ1-1, with D possibly TRBD1 on 5 matching bases. This CDR3 spans 14 amino acids. Trimming pared 0 bases from V and 5 bases from J, leaving 13 bases between. The germline V gene has CDR1 SQVTM and CDR2 ANQGSEA. The CDR3 sequence is CSVEDRARETEAFF. CDR3 in DNA: TGCAGCGTTGAAGATCGGGCCAGGGAAACTGAAGCTTTCTTT.

This chain links TRBV7-2 with TRBJ2-3; weak D call: TRBD1 (5 bases). The V and J ends lost 0 bases and 2 bases respectively, with 9 bases between them. Germline CDR1 reads SGHTA; CDR2 reads FQGNSA. CDR3 length: 15 amino acids. In DNA form, the CDR3 reads TGTGCCAGCAGCTTAGCGGGGCAACCCACAGATACGCAGTATTTT. It translates to CASSLAGQPTDTQYF.

This clonotype appeared many times. The chain recombines TRBV4-3 with TRBJ1-1, with TRBD1 identical over 9 bases. Germline V gene sequence: CDR1 LGHNA, CDR2 YSLEER. CDR3 length: 16 amino acids. Germline trimming cut 1 base from V and 0 bases from J; bases unmatched to any gene: 3. The CDR3: CASSQGTGDMNTEAFF. CDR3 sequence (DNA): TGCGCCAGCAGCCAAGGGACAGGGGACATGAACACTGAAGCTTTCTTT.

This clonotype turned up a few times. V and J are TRBV7-9 and TRBJ2-1; TRBD2 is a possible D gene (6 bases). The germline V and J ends were trimmed by 5 bases and 5 bases, with 22 bases remaining between them. Germline-derived CDR1 and CDR2 are SEHNR and FQNEAQ (reference sequence). The CDR3 extends over 17 amino acids. The CDR3 DNA reads TGTGCCAGCAGCCCTCATAGGGGATGGGGACTGGACAATGAGCAGTTCTTC. Encoded protein: CASSPHRGWGLDNEQFF.

This clonotype was observed a few times. The chain couples TRBV21-1 to TRBJ2-7; TRBD1, the table's D call, lacks a check against the DNA. TRBV21-1 is classified as a pseudogene. This CDR3 comprises 15 residues. CDR3 sequence (DNA): TGTGCCAGCAGCTTCCAGGGGCTGGGGATCCACGAGCAGTACTTC. Amino acids: CASSFQGLGIHEQYF.

This clonotype occurred a few times. This rearrangement joins TRBV24-1 to TRBJ2-3; 9 bases agree with TRBD2. The CDR3 runs 19 residues. J gave up 0 bases and V 5 bases, and 14 bases lay outside the gene matches. Looked up from germline, CDR1 is KGHDR and CDR2 is SFDVKD. The CDR3 loop is CATSGTLAGRRASTDTQYF. DNA for the CDR3: TGTGCCACCAGTGGGACCCTAGCGGGACGGAGAGCGAGCACAGATACGCAGTATTTT.

This clonotype was counted only a few times. V is TRBV2 and J is TRBJ2-3; D not resolved. This CDR3 contains 15 residues. CDR1 and CDR2 from the germline V gene are SNHLY and FYNNEI. Trimming cost V 7 bases and J 6 bases, with 20 bases left between them. CDR3 nucleotide sequence: TGTGCCAGCACCCAGGTTTGGGTGCAAGGGGATACGCAGTATTTT. Protein: CASTQVWVQGDTQYF.

The genes are TRBV7-6 and TRBJ1-2; the D is unclear. The CDR3 is made up of 14 amino acids. The V end was cut by 5 bases, the J end by 2 bases, with 12 bases between. The germline V gene has CDR1 SGHVS and CDR2 FNYEAQ. The CDR3 sequence: CASSPTAGNYGYTF. In DNA, the CDR3 is TGTGCCAGCAGCCCCACCGCGGGAAACTATGGCTACACCTTC.

This clonotype was found a few times. This CDR3 reads CASSPRTGLGSYEQYF. The CDR3 DNA is TGTGCCAGCTCACCGAGGACAGGGTTGGGTTCCTACGAGCAGTACTTC. This rearrangement joins TRBV18 to TRBJ2-7; 8 bases match TRBD1. This CDR3 has 16 residues. Losses at the gene ends were 3 bases for V and 1 base for J; bases not matched to a gene: 8. CDR1 and CDR2 (germline): KGHSH, LQKENI.

This chain links TRBV30 with TRBJ2-6; D ambiguous. Deletions cut 8 bases from V and 0 bases from J, with 8 bases between. Per germline, CDR1 GTSNPN and CDR2 SVGIG (reference sequence). The CDR3 spans 13 residues. In DNA, the CDR3 is TGTGCCACCGCAGTCTCTGGGGCCAACGTCCTGACTTTC. Translating it yields CATAVSGANVLTF. The full variable domain, its missing parts supplied by reference TRBV30 and TRBJ2-6, is SQTIHQWPATLVQPVGSPLSLECTVEGTSNPNLYWYRQAAGRGLQLLFYSVGIGQISSEVPQNLSASRPQDRQFILSSKKLLLSDSGFYLCATAVSGANVLTFGAGSRLTVL.

This clonotype was observed at least ten times. The V call is TRBV24-1, the J call TRBJ2-5; D is undetermined. The V gene's germline CDR1 is KGHDR and CDR2 SFDVKD. This CDR3 has 15 amino acids. The V and J ends lost 1 base and 1 base respectively, with 9 bases between them. This CDR3 is CATSDLDGIQETQYF. The DNA of the CDR3 is TGTGCCACCAGTGATTTAGACGGCATCCAAGAGACCCAGTACTTC.

The J gene is TRBJ2-3, the V gene TRBV23-1, with 7 bases fitting TRBD2. TRBV23-1 is given ORF status, its function remaining uncertain. The length of the CDR3 is 17 residues. J lost 1 base, V lost 0 bases, and 7 bases had no gene match. The DNA for the CDR3 is TGCGCCAGCAGTCAATCGGGAGGCGGGAGCCGCACAGATACGCAGTATTTT. This gives the protein CASSQSGGGSRTDTQYF.

This clonotype was counted a few times. The chain uses TRBV5-1 and TRBJ2-1, with TRBD2 matching 11 bases. The CDR3 runs to 15 residues. Per the germline V gene, CDR1 is SGHRS and CDR2 is YFSETQ. With 4 bases clipped from V and 7 bases from J, the junction kept 7 bases outside the gene matches. In nucleotides, the CDR3 is TGCGCCAGCAGCCAACTAGCGGGAGTAGGAAATGAGCAGTTCTTC. This gives the protein CASSQLAGVGNEQFF.

In this sample, this clonotype turned up a few times. J is TRBJ2-5 and V is TRBV5-1, with unresolved D. The ends were cut back, 2 bases at V and 2 bases at J, with 10 bases in the middle. This CDR3 region has 14 residues. Looked up from germline, CDR1 is SGHRS and CDR2 is YFSETQ. Here the CDR3 reads CASSFGPSQETQYF. The DNA for the CDR3 is TGCGCCAGCAGCTTTGGGCCGTCTCAAGAGACCCAGTACTTC.

There are a few counts of this clonotype. The chain combines TRBV7-8 with TRBJ2-3; D is perhaps TRBD1 or TRBD2 (5 bases each). Trimming pared 4 bases from V and 0 bases from J, leaving 11 bases between. CDR1 is SGHVS, CDR2 FQNEAQ, per germline. CDR3 size: 15 residues. DNA of the CDR3: TGTGCCAGCAGCTCTAGGGGACCTAGCACAGATACGCAGTATTTT. Translating it yields CASSSRGPSTDTQYF.

A few counts support this clonotype. The chain couples TRBV5-1 to TRBJ1-1; the D is unclear. V was clipped by 0 bases and J by 3 bases, with 12 bases between them. The germline CDR1 and CDR2 sequences are SGHRS and YFSETQ. The CDR3 loop spans 15 amino acids. The CDR3, as DNA: TGCGCCAGCAGCTTGGGGGCCGGAGAACACACTGAAGCTTTCTTT. Protein sequence: CASSLGAGEHTEAFF. The complete variable domain, with remaining parts taken from reference TRBV5-1 and TRBJ1-1, reads KAGVTQTPRYLIKTRGQQVTLSCSPISGHRSVSWYQQTPGQGLQFLFEYFSETQRNKGNFPGRFSGRQFSNSRSEMNVSTLELGDSALYLCASSLGAGEHTEAFFGQGTRLTVV.

This clonotype has a handful of counts. The genes are TRBV5-5 and TRBJ2-7; 10 bases line up with TRBD1. This CDR3 has 15 amino acids. V shed 4 bases and J 6 bases; nucleotides not matched to a gene: 10. CDR1 is SGHKS, CDR2 YYEKEE, per germline (reference sequence). This CDR3 reads CASSHNFDRGREQYF. Here the CDR3 DNA reads TGTGCCAGCAGCCATAACTTTGACAGGGGGCGCGAGCAGTACTTC. Combining the CDR3 with reference TRBV5-5 and TRBJ2-7 gives the whole variable domain DAGVTQSPTHLIKTRGQQVTLRCSPISGHKSVSWYQQVLGQGPQFIFQYYEKEERGRGNFPDRFSARQFPNYSSELNVNALLLGDSALYLCASSHNFDRGREQYFGPGTRLTVT.

This clonotype was seen a few times. The rearrangement links TRBV5-1 to TRBJ2-5, with D unresolved. The CDR3 has 12 residues. Trimming shortened V by 1 base and J by 5 bases, and 6 bases separated the two germline ends. Germline values: CDR1 SGHRS, CDR2 YFSETQ. The CDR3 nucleotides are TGCGCCAGCAGCTTGTTTGGGGAGACCCAGTACTTC. Translated, it gives CASSLFGETQYF.

This clonotype has more than one count but fewer than ten. This chain connects TRBV21-1 to TRBJ1-5; the table assigns TRBD1, which was not confirmed against the DNA. TRBV21-1 is given as a pseudogene. The CDR3 loop spans 12 amino acids. DNA for the CDR3: TGTGTCCGGGCAGGGGTAAATCAGCCCCAGCATTTT. Protein product: CVRAGVNQPQHF.

This clonotype has a handful of counts. The J gene is TRBJ2-2, the V gene TRBV28; either TRBD1 or TRBD2 may supply D (5 bases each). The CDR3 length is 15 residues. Trimming removed 2 bases at V and 5 bases at J, with 12 bases between. CDR1 is MDHEN, CDR2 SYDVKM, per germline. The CDR3 DNA sequence: TGTGCCAGCAGTTTAGGGACGGTGGAGACCGGGGAGCTGTTTTTT. This codes for CASSLGTVETGELFF.

This clonotype was seen a few times. This chain connects TRBV24-1 to TRBJ1-5, with unresolved D. The V end was cut by 3 bases, the J end by 5 bases, with 7 bases between. CDR3 length: 13 amino acids. Germline V gene lookup returns CDR1 KGHDR and CDR2 SFDVKD. CDR3 amino acids: CATSDRGDQPQHF. The CDR3 DNA reads as TGTGCCACCAGTGATCGCGGAGATCAGCCCCAGCATTTT.

The chain has TRBV5-1 and TRBJ2-2; D remains ambiguous. Germline-derived CDR1 and CDR2 are SGHRS and YFSETQ. CDR3 size: 15 residues. V gave up 4 bases and J gave up 5 bases, with 15 bases separating them. This CDR3 is CASSPAAFRTGELFF. In nucleotides, the CDR3 is TGCGCCAGCAGCCCCGCAGCTTTTAGGACCGGGGAGCTGTTTTTT.

CDR3 sequence (DNA): TGTGCCAGCAGCTTCCGGACAGGGAGCAATCAGCCCCAGCATTTT. It is translated as CASSFRTGSNQPQHF. The chain employs TRBV7-2 and TRBJ1-5; 8 bases line up with TRBD1. Trimming at V came to 3 bases and at J to 1 base, leaving 2 bases not matched to a gene. CDR1 and CDR2 (germline): SGHTA, FQGNSA. The CDR3 length is 15 residues. Complete variable domain (other parts from reference TRBV7-2 and TRBJ1-5): GAGVSQSPSNKVTEKGKDVELRCDPISGHTALYWYRQSLGQGLEFLIYFQGNSAPDKSGLPSDRFSAERTGGSVSTLTIQRTQQEDSAVYLCASSFRTGSNQPQHFGDGTRLSIL.

Points on this clonotype: Sequence at one end of the junction differs from germline and may be a read error. The chain joins TRBV5-4 to TRBJ1-1; D gene ambiguous. The CDR3 length is 12 residues. Per the germline V gene, CDR1 is SGHNT and CDR2 is YYREEE (reference sequence). The CDR3 here is CGSSRRDTEAFF. CDR3 in DNA: TGTGGCAGCAGTCGAAGAGACACTGAAGCTTTCTTT.

J is TRBJ2-1 and V is TRBV11-3; 9 nucleotides agree with TRBD1. The germline V gene has CDR1 SGHNT and CDR2 YENEEA. This CDR3 is 14 amino acids long. The ends lost 0 bases at V and 9 bases at J; junction bases unmatched: 3. Here the CDR3 reads CASSLEGQGTEQFF. For the CDR3, the DNA is TGTGCCAGCAGCTTAGAGGGACAGGGAACTGAGCAGTTCTTC.

The gene calls are TRBV29-1 and TRBJ2-5; 10 nucleotides agree with TRBD1. The CDR3 has 14 residues. The germline gives CDR1 SQVTM, CDR2 ANQGSEA. Trimming removed 6 bases from V and 5 bases from J; junction bases left unmatched: 9. CDR3 DNA: TGCAGCGTATACGGGACAGGGGTTCGGGAGACCCAGTACTTC. It specifies CSVYGTGVRETQYF.

The chain combines TRBV7-6 with TRBJ2-7; D gene unclear. Per germline, CDR1 SGHVS and CDR2 FNYEAQ. CDR3 length: 14 residues. V was clipped by 3 bases and J by 2 bases, with 11 bases between them. The CDR3 loop is CASSLDAGPYEQYF. The CDR3 DNA follows: TGTGCCAGCAGCTTGGATGCAGGTCCCTACGAGCAGTACTTC.

V is TRBV29-1 and J is TRBJ2-7, with TRBD2 identical over 11 bases. The CDR3 length is 15 residues. Germline CDR1 SQVTM, CDR2 ANQGSEA. J lost 2 bases, V lost 2 bases, and 5 bases had no gene match. Written as DNA, the CDR3 is TGCAGCGTTGAACTAGCGGGGGGCCGGACCTACGAGCAGTACTTC. It codes for CSVELAGGRTYEQYF.

This clonotype was seen only a few times. The chain uses TRBV7-6 and TRBJ2-7; 10 bases match TRBD2. V shed 5 bases and J 1 base; nucleotides not matched to a gene: 8. Germline loops: CDR1 SGHVS, CDR2 FNYEAQ. The CDR3 runs to 16 residues. The CDR3 DNA reads TGTGCCAGCAGCCCGTCCAGGACTAGCGGTTCCTACGAGCAGTACTTC. It translates to CASSPSRTSGSYEQYF.

This clonotype showed up just a few times. V and J are TRBV28 and TRBJ2-7; the D gene is possibly TRBD1 (7 bases). This CDR3 is 14 amino acids long. V dropped 8 bases and J dropped 6 bases, with 20 bases sitting between them. From germline, CDR1 is MDHEN and CDR2 SYDVKM. CDR3 DNA: TGTGCCAGCGGGGGACGACAGGGAGGCGCCGAGCAGTACTTC. Translation: CASGGRQGGAEQYF.